The present TCR beta chain was sequenced within a study of monozygotic twins with inflammatory bowel disease. General study findings and limits: Repertoire similarity did not differ between concordant and discordant twins, possibly owing to limited power.

CDR1 KGHDR and CDR2 SFDVKD come from the germline V gene. The CDR3 extends over 14 amino acids. TCRdb reprocessed the 5' RACE reads, keeping one entry per CDR3 protein, no DNA. Its clone listing holds some 400,000 distinct CDR3 sequences. Regarding this clonotype: Its antigen remains unknown.

Sequencing was carried out using blood. The rearrangement links TRBV24-1 to TRBJ2-1; TCRdb names TRBD2, which stays unverified in the absence of DNA. The sequence was obtained from a human donor with ulcerative colitis or Crohn's disease, or a healthy co-twin of an affected twin (not recorded which). CDR3: CATSILARYNEQFF.